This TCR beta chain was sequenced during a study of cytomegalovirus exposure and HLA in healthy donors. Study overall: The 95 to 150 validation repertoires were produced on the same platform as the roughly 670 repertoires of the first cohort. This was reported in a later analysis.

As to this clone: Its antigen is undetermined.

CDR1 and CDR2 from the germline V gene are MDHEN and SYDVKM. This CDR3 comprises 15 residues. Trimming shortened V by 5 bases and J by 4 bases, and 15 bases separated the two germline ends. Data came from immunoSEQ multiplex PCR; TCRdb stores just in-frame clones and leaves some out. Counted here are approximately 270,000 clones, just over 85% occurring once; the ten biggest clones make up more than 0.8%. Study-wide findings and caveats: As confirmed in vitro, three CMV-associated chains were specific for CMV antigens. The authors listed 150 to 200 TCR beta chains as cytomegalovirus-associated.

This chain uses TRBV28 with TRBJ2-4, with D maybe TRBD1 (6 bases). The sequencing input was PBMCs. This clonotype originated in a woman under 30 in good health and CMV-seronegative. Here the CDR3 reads CASSPQDSSKNIQYF. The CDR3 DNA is TGTGCCAGCAGTCCGCAGGACAGTTCAAAAAACATTCAGTACTTC.